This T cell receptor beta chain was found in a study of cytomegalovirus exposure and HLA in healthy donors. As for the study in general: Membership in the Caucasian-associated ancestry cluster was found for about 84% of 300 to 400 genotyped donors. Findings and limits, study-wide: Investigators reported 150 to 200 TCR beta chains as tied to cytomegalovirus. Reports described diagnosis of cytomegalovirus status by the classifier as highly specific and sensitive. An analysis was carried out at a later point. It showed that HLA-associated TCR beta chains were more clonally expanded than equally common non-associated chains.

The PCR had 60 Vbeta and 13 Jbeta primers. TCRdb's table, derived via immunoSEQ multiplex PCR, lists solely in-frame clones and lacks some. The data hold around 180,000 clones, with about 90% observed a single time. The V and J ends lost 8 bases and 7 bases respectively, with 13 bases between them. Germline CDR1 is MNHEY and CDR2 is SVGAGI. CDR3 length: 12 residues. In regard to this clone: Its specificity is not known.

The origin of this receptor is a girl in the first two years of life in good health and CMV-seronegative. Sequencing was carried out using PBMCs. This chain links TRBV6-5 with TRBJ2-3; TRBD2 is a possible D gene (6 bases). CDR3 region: CASAKRGNTQYF. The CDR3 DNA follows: TGTGCCAGCGCTAAACGGGGGAATACGCAGTATTTT.